This T cell receptor (beta chain) was captured by sequencing in a study of CD8+CD57+ T cells in acquired aplastic anemia. Whole-study context: Sorted CD4+ and CD8+ cell DNA averaged roughly 3.2 ug.

Template material for TCR beta VDJ and CDR3 profiling consisted of genomic DNA. TCRdb analysed the reads with MiXCR anew, one entry per CDR3 protein. The data hold some 150,000 distinct CDR3 sequences, with approximately 41% observed a single time. The CDR3 is 15 amino acids. Looked up from germline, CDR1 is SGHVS and CDR2 is FQNEAQ. Note on this clonotype: An end of the junction differs from the germline gene, which may be a read error.

The V gene is TRBV7-8, the J gene TRBJ2-3; D assignment may be TRBD1 or TRBD2 (5 bases each). The sequence derives from a human donor in good health, serving as a control. Sequenced sample: sorted CD4+, CD8+, or CD8+CD57+ T cells (not recorded which) from PBMCs. CDR3 in amino acids: CASSGFLAGTGTRYF. CDR3 DNA sequence: TGTGCCAGCAGCGGGTTTCTAGCTGGCACAGGTACGCGGTATTTT.